This T cell receptor (beta chain) stems from a study of blood T cells in healthy people across ages (dated by TCRdb to between 2014 and 2016). Describing the broader study: In model experiments, template switching captured about one uniquely barcoded TCR beta cDNA molecule for every two T cells. To track age-related changes in TCR beta repertoire diversity, the study relied on deep sequencing normalized with unique cDNA molecular identifiers. Donors were grouped into four age groups: young (average 16 years), middle-aged (39), aged (about 60) and long-lived (around 82). To avoid experimental bias, donors of different ages were randomly spread across the sequencing lanes. Using the same blood draw, the study looked at two additional independent replicas of 1 million unique cDNA reads for two donors, one aged 18 to 30 and the other aged 80 or older. What the study reported, not specific to this receptor: Bulk unsorted PBMC profiling prevented conclusive comparison of naive and antigen-experienced compartments. Compared with the aged group, more naive CD4+ T cells, fewer expanded clones and increased TCR diversity were shown by the long-lived group, suggesting age selection. Estimates of total diversity based on one million sequenced T cells were considered lower bounds and underestimates. A strong correlation was found between observed TCR beta diversity and the percentage of naive T cells measured by flow cytometry. As age increased, observed TCR beta diversity per million T cells dropped in a roughly linear way, and a significant reduction was already evident by age 40. Because the CMV infection status of the donors was unknown, age-related changes in expanded clonotypes may potentially have been confounded.

As for this clonotype: Its antigen is not yet known. The input lacks base qualities; no much larger clone sits a single base away.

The method behind the library was 5' RACE. TCRdb records Illumina HiSeq 2500 as the sequencer. A second PCR of roughly 7 to 12 cycles was run with a J-beta primer mix and a sample-barcoded 5' primer. A template-switch 5' adaptor carrying 12 random nucleotides introduced a unique molecular identifier onto each TCR beta cDNA molecule. Each sample yielded at least 3 million CDR3-containing paired-end reads. First-strand cDNA synthesis was performed from all RNA using the Mint cDNA synthesis kit, with priming by a TRBC-specific oligonucleotide. Following uracil-DNA glycosylase treatment, all cDNA underwent a first 18-cycle PCR with the universal primers M1SS and BC2_uni_R. The authors' pipeline ran thus. Normalization of each sample was performed by random selection of 1 million high-quality reads, each carrying a distinct molecular identifier. Reads sharing molecular identifiers were discarded rather than binned into consensus sequences. MiTCR, with a Q25 quality threshold and the strictest error-elimination algorithm, was used for CDR3 identification, clonotype clustering and error correction. Lower-bound total TCR beta diversity was estimated with a nonparametric unseen species model using Euler transformation. The public reads were run again by TCRdb, first through fastp at Q25 and then through MiXCR, and only productive beta chains were kept. Here each entry gathers all rows of one CDR3 protein and keeps the most common genes and DNA. TCRdb's processing, not the authors', yielded these V and J calls. Counted in this sample were around 580,000 distinct CDR3 sequences; around 50% of them appeared once. The ten largest clonotypes hold 20% to 25% of the sample.

The CDR3 starts with the cysteine, ends with the phenylalanine, and has 16 residues. Here the CDR3 DNA is all that survives: 48 bases in frame from base 1. Germline trimming amounts to 3 bases on V and 10 bases on J, with 12 as the count of junction bases outside the gene matches. CDR1 and CDR2, looked up from the germline V gene, are LGHNA and YSLEER. Donors were 39 systemically healthy Caucasian individuals from Russia aged 6 to 90 years. Each donor gave ten milliliters of peripheral blood, drawn into EDTA-treated Vacutainer tubes. PBMCs were isolated by Ficoll-Paque density-gradient centrifugation, with at least 7 million obtained per sample. Trizol reagent was used to extract total RNA from the PBMCs, yielding at least 5.5 micrograms per sample. For every donor, an aliquot of PBMCs went through flow cytometry to measure the percentages of naive CD45RAhigh/CD27high T cells.

In this chain, TRBV4-3 is recombined with TRBJ1-6, with TRBD1 matching 7 junction bases. The sequence derives from a man of 80 years or more in good health. Material for sequencing was blood. This receptor has the CDR3 CASSQLTGRQLSPLHF. In nucleotides, the sequence is TGCGCCAGCAGCCAGCTGACAGGGCGACAACTCTCACCCCTCCACTTT.